This is a list of T cell receptor beta chains from one sample in a study of technical replicates of blood from a handful of donors. The data were produced by immunoSEQ multiplex PCR, yet TCRdb's version contains in-frame clones alone and is incomplete. The repertoire has tens of thousands of clones, about 95% of them found once; the top ten carry around 3%. Sample: PBMCs. The receptors were sampled from a human donor in good health. Some clones in this sample may be carry-over from other donors' samples. CDR3s include the opening cysteine and the closing phenylalanine or tryptophan. The order of the fields is V gene, J gene, CDR3 protein.

V gene: TRBV6-5
J gene: TRBJ1-3
CDR3 protein: CASSLQGAAGNTIYF

V gene: TRBV2
J gene: TRBJ1-6
CDR3 protein: CASQGIYNSPLHF

V gene: TRBV7-9
J gene: TRBJ2-7
CDR3 protein: CASSPPGVPSEQYF

V gene: TRBV7-3
J gene: TRBJ1-6
CDR3 protein: CASSFGDRVNSPLHF

V gene: TRBV6-6
J gene: TRBJ1-1
CDR3 protein: CASSSFPPTLNTEAFF

V gene: TRBV6-4
J gene: TRBJ2-3
CDR3 protein: CASSPESGGSSDTQYF

V gene: TRBV11-2
J gene: TRBJ2-1
CDR3 protein: CASSNQDRFSNEQFF

V gene: TRBV7-2
J gene: TRBJ2-5
CDR3 protein: CASSFDGTSGQETQYF

V gene: TRBV29-1
J gene: TRBJ2-3
CDR3 protein: CSVARATDTQYF

V gene: TRBV6-5
J gene: TRBJ2-3
CDR3 protein: CASSYTFQDTQYF

V gene: TRBV7-3
J gene: TRBJ2-1
CDR3 protein: CASSRNPSGGAGHEQFF

V gene: TRBV7-3
J gene: TRBJ2-7
CDR3 protein: CASSPSGQGVLYEQYF

V gene: TRBV5-1
J gene: TRBJ2-1
CDR3 protein: CASSPGQYNEQFF

V gene: TRBV19
J gene: TRBJ1-6
CDR3 protein: CASSMGTATGNSPLHF

V gene: TRBV10-3
J gene: TRBJ1-4
CDR3 protein: CAISDGTGDEKLFF

V gene: TRBV13
J gene: TRBJ2-1
CDR3 protein: CASSVKIAGGYNEQFF

V gene: TRBV9
J gene: TRBJ1-1
CDR3 protein: CASSSGQTKNTEAFF

V gene: TRBV19
J gene: TRBJ2-7
CDR3 protein: CASSIGSGGAPTYEQYF

V gene: TRBV29-1
J gene: TRBJ2-1
CDR3 protein: CSVETGYRNEQFF

V gene: TRBV19
J gene: TRBJ1-2
CDR3 protein: CASTDRTANYGYTF

V gene: TRBV2
J gene: TRBJ2-2
CDR3 protein: CASIKRENTGELFF

V gene: TRBV4-3
J gene: TRBJ1-4
CDR3 protein: CASSLGVAVGGKLFF

V gene: TRBV4-1
J gene: TRBJ2-7
CDR3 protein: CASSQGAGGPWEQYF

V gene: TRBV2
J gene: TRBJ2-7
CDR3 protein: CATGQGYEQYF

V gene: TRBV15
J gene: TRBJ2-5
CDR3 protein: CATSRDPNRGETQYF

V gene: TRBV2
J gene: TRBJ2-3
CDR3 protein: CASSLEADTQYF

V gene: TRBV4-1
J gene: TRBJ2-1
CDR3 protein: CASNLEVRVDEQFF

V gene: TRBV9
J gene: TRBJ2-3
CDR3 protein: CASSVGGGGTDTQYF

V gene: TRBV21-1
J gene: TRBJ2-3
CDR3 protein: CASSTLGGPRRDTQYF

V gene: TRBV7-7
J gene: TRBJ2-5
CDR3 protein: CASSLHLPGQGGTQYF

V gene: TRBV6-1
J gene: TRBJ2-7
CDR3 protein: CASLGGSSYEQYF

V gene: TRBV7-6
J gene: TRBJ2-7
CDR3 protein: CASSKEQGFSYEQYF

V gene: TRBV5-1
J gene: TRBJ2-1
CDR3 protein: CASSSSGGSSYNEQFF

V gene: TRBV7-9
J gene: TRBJ2-7
CDR3 protein: CASSLAGVSEQYF

V gene: TRBV5-4
J gene: TRBJ2-7
CDR3 protein: CASSTAGPSEQYF